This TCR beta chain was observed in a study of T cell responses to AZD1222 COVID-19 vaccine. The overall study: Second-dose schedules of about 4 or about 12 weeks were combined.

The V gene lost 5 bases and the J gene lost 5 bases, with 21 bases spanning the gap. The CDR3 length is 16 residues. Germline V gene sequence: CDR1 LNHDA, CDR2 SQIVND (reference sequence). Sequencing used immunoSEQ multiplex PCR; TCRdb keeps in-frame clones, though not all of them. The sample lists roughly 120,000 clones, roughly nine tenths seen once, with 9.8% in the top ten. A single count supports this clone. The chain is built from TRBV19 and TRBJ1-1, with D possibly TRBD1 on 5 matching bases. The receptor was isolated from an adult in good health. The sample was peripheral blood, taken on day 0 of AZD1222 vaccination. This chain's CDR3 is CASSLLSSSKGTEAFF. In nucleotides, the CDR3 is TGTGCCAGTAGTTTGTTATCGAGTAGCAAGGGGACTGAAGCTTTCTTT.